Listed below are T cell receptor beta chains from one sample, sequenced in a study of beta chain features in type 1 diabetes. Only in-frame clones appear in the TCRdb table, and some are missing; sequencing was by immunoSEQ multiplex PCR. This table holds hundreds of thousands of clones, approximately 11% found once. What was sequenced was naive CD4+ T cells from blood. These receptors were collected from a woman in her twenties or thirties in good health. CDR3s include the opening cysteine and the closing phenylalanine or tryptophan. A D gene is named only where the DNA matches it firmly. The size field is filled for only some rows; it gives once, few, many or a size class.

D gene | clone size | J gene | V gene | CDR3 protein | CDR3 DNA
NA | few | TRBJ2-3 | TRBV9 | CASSVRGLTSTDTQYF | TGTGCCAGCAGCGTTCGCGGGCTGACTAGCACAGATACGCAGTATTTT
NA | NA | TRBJ2-7 | TRBV6-1 | CASSERSWNEQYF | TGTGCCAGCAGTGAACGGAGCTGGAACGAGCAGTACTTC
NA | NA | TRBJ1-3 | TRBV30 | CAWTRTRDIGNTIYF | TGTGCCTGGACCCGAACCCGGGACATTGGAAACACCATATATTTT
TRBD1 | NA | TRBJ2-5 | TRBV7-8 | CASSSPNDGTGGLQETQYF | TGTGCCAGCAGCTCGCCGAACGACGGGACAGGGGGACTCCAAGAGACCCAGTACTTC
NA | few | TRBJ1-5 | TRBV15 | CATSRGGNSNQPQHF | TGTGCCACCAGCAGAGGAGGGAACAGCAATCAGCCCCAGCATTTT
TRBD2 | NA | TRBJ2-5 | TRBV20-1 | CSARGASGTDF | TGCAGTGCTAGGGGAGCTAGCGGGACAGACTTC
TRBD2 | NA | TRBJ2-1 | TRBV4-1 | CATIGLAGGYEQFF | TGCGCCACCATAGGACTAGCGGGAGGGTATGAGCAGTTCTTC
NA | NA | TRBJ1-2 | TRBV28 | CASSTGFGYTF | TGTGCCAGCAGCACAGGGTTTGGCTACACCTTC
TRBD1 | NA | TRBJ1-5 | TRBV6-1 | CASSEGYGQGAQPQHF | TGTGCCAGCAGTGAAGGGTACGGACAGGGGGCCCAGCCCCAGCATTTT
NA | NA | TRBJ1-5 | TRBV6-1 | CASTRPSSNQPQHF | TGTGCCAGCACCAGGCCCTCTAGCAATCAGCCCCAGCATTTT
TRBD2 | NA | TRBJ2-5 | TRBV5-1 | CASSLSGRVLETQYF | TGCGCCAGCAGCTTGAGTGGGAGGGTATTGGAGACCCAGTACTTC